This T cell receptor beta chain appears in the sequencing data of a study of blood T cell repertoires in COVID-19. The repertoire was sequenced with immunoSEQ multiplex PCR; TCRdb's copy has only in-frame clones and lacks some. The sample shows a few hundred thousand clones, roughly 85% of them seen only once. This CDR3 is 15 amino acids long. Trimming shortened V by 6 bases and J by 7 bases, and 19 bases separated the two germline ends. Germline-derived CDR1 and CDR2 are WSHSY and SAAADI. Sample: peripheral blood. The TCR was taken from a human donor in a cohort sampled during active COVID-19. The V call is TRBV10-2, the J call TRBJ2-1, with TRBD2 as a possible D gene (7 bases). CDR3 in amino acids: CASRVGGAGRNEQFF. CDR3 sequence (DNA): TGCGCCAGCAGGGTTGGGGGGGCAGGTCGTAATGAGCAGTTCTTC.